These T cell receptor beta chains were read from a single sample in a study of cytomegalovirus exposure and HLA in healthy donors. Data came from immunoSEQ multiplex PCR; TCRdb stores just in-frame clones and leaves some out. The table counts 150,000 to 250,000 clones; roughly 0.74% lies in the top ten. Sequencing input: PBMCs. The receptors shown here come from a boy between 10 and 17 years old in good health and CMV-seronegative. The CDR3 runs from the conserved cysteine through the conserved F or W.

v_call,j_call,cdr3_length,cdr3_aa
TRBV4-1,TRBJ1-1,15,CASSRQGAGNTEAFF
TRBV2,TRBJ1-6,16,CASSDARGYYSSPLHF
TRBV4-1,TRBJ1-4,17,CASSQLGQGGTGEKLFF
TRBV7-2,TRBJ1-2,12,CASSPGVYGYTF
TRBV30,TRBJ1-5,14,CAWSVLRNDQPQHF
TRBV6-1,TRBJ2-4,12,CASSSLTGGWYF
TRBV7-3,-,14,CASSLGTGAYEQYF
TRBV5-4,TRBJ1-5,14,CASTDMAWNQPQHF
TRBV2,TRBJ1-1,15,CASSEAGGSGTEAFF
TRBV7-3,TRBJ2-1,13,CASSAREYNEQFF
TRBV30,TRBJ2-5,13,CAWRLAGQETQYF
TRBV28,TRBJ1-4,16,CASRSGTGAWDEKLFF
TRBV25-1,TRBJ2-1,15,CASSGSSGGLLRQFF
TRBV14,TRBJ1-4,18,CASSSRRTGIGTNEKLFF
TRBV5-6,TRBJ2-2,18,CASSLVPPLSGFPGELFF
TRBV6-1,TRBJ2-7,13,CASRGQGDYEQYF
TRBV6-5,TRBJ2-5,15,CASSPFRGGQETQYF
TRBV7-8,TRBJ1-3,17,CASSPEVTGGPGNTIYF
TRBV6-5,TRBJ1-2,14,CASSYDRDGYGYTF
TRBV5-4,TRBJ2-3,15,CASSLTGLGSDTQYF
TRBV5-1,TRBJ2-7,14,CASRLTGGTYEQYF
TRBV30,TRBJ1-1,16,CAWSVRGGRMNTEAFF
TRBV14,TRBJ1-4,16,CASSRQGTTTNEKLFF
TRBV27,TRBJ2-7,17,CASSPLLTQGASHEQYF
TRBV15,TRBJ1-2,15,CATSRDLGASEGYTF